A selection of T cell receptor beta chains follows, all from one sample in a study of shared clonotypes between healthy human individuals. Assay: immunoSEQ multiplex PCR; the TCRdb copy retains only in-frame clones and omits some. The table lists over 850,000 clones, approximately 80% of them singletons. The specimen was memory CD4+ T cells from PBMCs. Source of these receptors: a man aged 18 to 30 in good health. Some clones in this sample may be carry-over from other donors' samples. The CDR3 runs from the conserved cysteine through the conserved F or W. D genes are given only for firm matches. Clone size, where shown, is once, few, many, or a class for clones that have expanded.

D	size	V	J	CDR3	DNA
TRBD2	-	TRBV7-3	TRBJ2-3	CASSLGLAGTTDTQYF	TGTGCCAGCAGCCTAGGACTAGCGGGGACCACAGATACGCAGTATTTT
-	-	TRBV5-4	TRBJ2-1	CASSPTRWGSYNEQFF	TGTGCCAGCAGCCCAACAAGGTGGGGGTCCTACAATGAGCAGTTCTTC
TRBD1	once	TRBV27	TRBJ2-2	CASRRTGDTGELFF	TGTGCCAGCAGGCGGACAGGGGACACCGGGGAGCTGTTTTTT
TRBD2	-	TRBV28	TRBJ2-7	CASSFGGAGGYEQYF	TGTGCCAGCAGTTTTGGTGGAGCGGGAGGGTACGAGCAGTACTTC
-	-	TRBV19	TRBJ1-1	CASKVKRGWGTEAFF	TGTGCCAGTAAAGTTAAGAGGGGCTGGGGCACTGAAGCTTTCTTT
TRBD1	-	TRBV14	TRBJ1-1	CASSQVPGGYTEAFF	TGTGCCAGCAGCCAAGTTCCAGGGGGGTACACTGAAGCTTTCTTT
-	-	TRBV5-1	TRBJ2-1	CASSLGPQGNNEQFF	TGCGCCAGCAGCTTGGGTCCTCAGGGTAACAATGAGCAGTTCTTC
TRBD1	-	TRBV28	TRBJ1-2	CASTTGGDGYTF	TGTGCCAGCACCACAGGGGGCGACGGCTACACCTTC
TRBD1	-	TRBV7-8	TRBJ1-2	CASSLGTGGYGYTF	TGTGCCAGCAGCTTAGGTACAGGGGGCTATGGCTACACCTTC
-	once	TRBV4-1	TRBJ2-5	CASSLDGTPSSLTYF	TGCGCCAGCAGCCTAGACGGGACTCCTTCGTCCCTAACTTACTTC
-	-	TRBV30	TRBJ2-5	CAWSGQGGVETQYF	TGTGCCTGGAGTGGACAAGGAGGGGTGGAGACCCAGTACTTC
TRBD1	-	TRBV9	TRBJ1-4	CASSVGQAFANEKLFF	TGTGCCAGCAGCGTCGGACAGGCCTTTGCCAATGAAAAACTGTTTTTT
TRBD2	few	TRBV2	TRBJ2-2	CASRPGLAAGELFF	TGTGCCAGCAGGCCGGGACTAGCCGCCGGGGAGCTGTTTTTT
-	-	TRBV11-3	TRBJ1-6	CATSHPGREYF	TGTGCCACCAGCCACCCTGGCAGAGAATACTTT
-	-	TRBV5-8	TRBJ2-7	CASSPSPRGEQYF	TGTGCCAGCAGCCCATCTCCGCGGGGCGAGCAGTACTTC
-	-	TRBV28	TRBJ1-5	CASRKGGGGPWNQPQHF	TGTGCCAGCAGAAAAGGTGGAGGGGGGCCCTGGAATCAGCCCCAGCATTTT
-	few	TRBV5-4	TRBJ1-2	CASSDSDYGYTF	TGTGCCAGCAGCGATTCAGACTATGGCTACACCTTC
TRBD1	-	TRBV15	TRBJ1-2	CATSRETGVGYTF	TGTGCCACCAGCAGAGAGACAGGGGTGGGCTACACCTTC
-	-	TRBV7-3	TRBJ2-2	CASSSGPNTGELFF	TGTGCCAGCAGCTCCGGACCGAACACCGGGGAGCTGTTTTTT
-	-	TRBV7-2	TRBJ2-7	CASSLFRDTYEQYF	TGTGCCAGCAGCTTATTCCGGGACACCTACGAGCAGTACTTC
-	-	TRBV7-9	TRBJ2-7	CASSFRDGANYEQYF	TGTGCCAGCAGCTTTCGGGATGGAGCAAACTACGAGCAGTACTTC
-	-	TRBV19	TRBJ1-5	CASKRQVGNQPQHF	TGTGCCAGTAAAAGACAGGTAGGAAATCAGCCCCAGCATTTT
-	-	TRBV27	TRBJ2-7	CASRAYEQYF	TGTGCCAGCAGAGCGTACGAGCAGTACTTC
-	many	TRBV6-6	TRBJ1-5	CASRTGDNQPQHF	TGTGCCAGCAGGACCGGGGACAATCAGCCCCAGCATTTT
-	-	TRBV7-3	TRBJ2-3	CASSLMGGPTDTQYF	TGTGCCAGCAGCTTAATGGGGGGACCCACAGATACGCAGTATTTT
TRBD2	-	TRBV29-1	TRBJ2-5	CSTTSGLAGETQYF	TGCAGCACTACCTCGGGACTAGCGGGAGAGACCCAGTACTTC
-	-	TRBV9	TRBJ2-7	CASSSRSIDSYEQYF	TGTGCCAGCAGCTCCCGATCCATTGACTCCTACGAGCAGTACTTC
-	-	TRBV6-5	TRBJ1-2	CASSSGPSTLYGYTF	TGTGCCAGCTCTTCCGGGCCATCGACTCTCTATGGCTACACCTTC
-	-	TRBV14	TRBJ1-1	CASSHGATEAFF	TGTGCCAGCAGCCATGGGGCCACTGAAGCTTTCTTT
-	-	TRBV30	TRBJ1-4	CFGQGLLLASATNEKLFF	TGTTTTGGGCAGGGACTTCTCCTCGCCTCCGCAACTAATGAAAAACTGTTTTTT
-	-	TRBV11-2	TRBJ2-5	CASSLVGGGETQYF	TGTGCCAGCAGCTTAGTTGGGGGCGGAGAGACCCAGTACTTC
-	-	TRBV2	TRBJ2-5	CASSEVGVRQETQYF	TGTGCCAGCAGTGAAGTGGGCGTACGTCAAGAGACCCAGTACTTC
-	many	TRBV5-1	TRBJ2-1	CASSLAVLSSYNEQFF	TGCGCCAGCAGCTTGGCGGTCCTGAGCTCCTACAATGAGCAGTTCTTC
-	-	TRBV7-2	TRBJ2-7	CASRADSNEQYF	TGTGCCAGCAGGGCGGATAGCAACGAGCAGTACTTC
TRBD1	-	TRBV28	TRBJ1-1	CASSQYRGGTEAFF	TGTGCCAGCAGTCAATACAGGGGAGGGACTGAAGCTTTCTTT
-	-	TRBV18	TRBJ2-5	CASSLSGTSGMQYF	TGTGCCAGCTCTCTCTCCGGCACTTCTGGTATGCAGTACTTC
-	-	TRBV10-1	TRBJ2-3	CASSEYGSGESTDTQYF	TGCGCCAGCAGTGAGTATGGAAGCGGTGAAAGCACAGATACGCAGTATTTT
TRBD2	-	TRBV19	TRBJ2-1	CASSYWTSAYNEQFF	TGTGCCAGTAGTTACTGGACTAGTGCCTACAATGAGCAGTTCTTC
-	-	TRBV15	TRBJ2-3	CATSRDQWLEARGTDTQYF	TGTGCCACCAGCAGAGATCAGTGGCTAGAAGCGCGTGGCACAGATACGCAGTATTTT
TRBD1	few	TRBV5-1	TRBJ1-1	CASSGQGGNTEAFF	TGCGCCAGCTCGGGACAGGGAGGGAACACTGAAGCTTTCTTT
-	-	TRBV11-2	TRBJ2-7	CASGWRAYEQYF	TGTGCCAGCGGTTGGAGGGCCTACGAGCAGTACTTC
TRBD2	-	TRBV4-3	TRBJ2-3	CASSQFSGGGEDTQYF	TGCGCCAGCAGCCAGTTCTCGGGGGGGGGAGAGGATACGCAGTATTTT
-	-	TRBV7-9	TRBJ2-2	CASSYSYLTKAGELFF	TGTGCCAGCAGCTACTCTTACTTAACCAAGGCCGGGGAGCTGTTTTTT
-	-	TRBV21-1	TRBJ2-1	CASSQTGSSYNEQFF	TGTGCCAGCAGCCAGACAGGGAGCTCCTACAATGAGCAGTTCTTC
-	many	TRBV23-1	TRBJ2-4	CASITGQNIQYF	TGCGCCAGCATAACGGGGCAAAACATTCAGTACTTC
-	-	TRBV10-3	TRBJ2-5	CATQGQETQYF	TGTGCCACCCAGGGCCAAGAGACCCAGTACTTC
TRBD1	-	TRBV28	TRBJ2-7	CASSLDRATYEQYF	TGTGCCAGCAGTCTGGACAGGGCAACCTACGAGCAGTACTTC
-	-	TRBV5-8	TRBJ2-3	CASNGGRNADTQYF	TGTGCCAGCAACGGCGGCCGAAACGCAGATACGCAGTATTTT
-	-	TRBV18	TRBJ2-7	CASSRTASYEQYF	TGTGCCAGCTCACGTACGGCCTCTTACGAGCAGTACTTC